What follows are 24 T cell receptor beta chains derived from one specimen sequenced in a study of T-cell memory formation after mild COVID-19. TCRdb itself ran the 5' RACE reads through MiXCR, one entry per CDR3 protein. This repertoire shows approximately 40,000 distinct CDR3 sequences, about an eighth found once; its top ten account for approximately 29%. Sequencing was performed on PBMCs or a T cell subset sorted from them (not recorded which). These receptors were taken from a man between 18 and 29 years old who had mild COVID-19 (a few samples of this study predate the infection). Cell type and time point are not known.

This clonotype was counted at least ten times. This chain joins TRBV12-3 or TRBV12-4 and TRBJ1-1; TRBD1 matches at 8 bases. The CDR3 runs to 14 residues. V was clipped by 4 bases and J by 5 bases; unmatched bases: 6. The CDR3 reads CASSSRGLRTEAFF. CDR3 DNA: TGTGCCAGCAGTTCCAGGGGGCTAAGGACTGAAGCTTTCTTT.

This clonotype was counted many times. V gene TRBV20-1 combines with J gene TRBJ1-1; unclear D gene. This CDR3 is built from 12 residues. The ends were cut back, 6 bases at V and 2 bases at J, with 10 bases in the middle. Germline CDR1 DFQATT, CDR2 SNEGSKA (reference sequence). CDR3 bases: TGCAGTGCAGCCCGGGGTAACACTGAAGCTTTCTTT. It translates to CSAARGNTEAFF.

This clonotype was observed at least ten times. V is TRBV7-3 and J is TRBJ2-1; 10 bases are shared with TRBD1. Trimming took 2 bases from V and 4 from J; bases not matched to a gene: 2. Looked up from germline, CDR1 is SGHTA and CDR2 is FQGTGA. This CDR3 comprises 15 residues. CDR3 in DNA: TGTGCCAGCAGCTTAGACAGGGGGCAATACAATGAGCAGTTCTTC. As protein: CASSLDRGQYNEQFF.

Points on this clonotype: Germline is not matched at one junction end, which may reflect a read error. The J gene is TRBJ2-3, the V gene TRBV11-2, with D possibly being TRBD2 (7 bases). The CDR3 contains 15 residues. CDR1 and CDR2 from the germline V gene are SGHAT and FQNNGV. CDR3 nucleotide sequence: TGTGCCAGCGGCTTAGGGGGGGACTACACAGATACGCAGTATTTT. Translated, it gives CASGLGGDYTDTQYF.

This clonotype has at least ten counts. V and J are TRBV15 and TRBJ2-1; D possibly corresponds to TRBD2 (6 bases). CDR1 and CDR2 (germline): LNHNV, YYDKDF (reference sequence). V was shortened by 3 bases and J by 5 bases, with 11 bases between the two germline ends. The CDR3 extends over 14 amino acids. CDR3 DNA: TGTGCCACCAGCAGGACGGACTACCACAATGAGCAGTTCTTC. Translation: CATSRTDYHNEQFF.

This clonotype was observed at least ten times. The J gene is TRBJ2-1, the V gene TRBV11-1, with a tentative D call TRBD2 (6 bases). V lost 0 bases and J 6 bases, leaving 15 bases between the germline ends. This CDR3 region has 16 residues. From germline, CDR1 is SGHAT and CDR2 FQDESV (reference sequence). The CDR3 sequence: CASSLAATGGANEQFF. DNA for the CDR3: TGTGCCAGCAGCTTAGCCGCTACAGGAGGGGCCAATGAGCAGTTCTTC.

This clonotype was counted ten times or more. V gene TRBV12-3 or TRBV12-4 combines with J gene TRBJ1-1, with D uncertain. The CDR3 sequence is 13 residues long. V was clipped by 8 bases and J by 2 bases, with 12 bases between them. The CDR3 sequence is CASGRGINTEAFF. For the CDR3, the DNA is TGTGCCAGCGGACGCGGGATCAACACTGAAGCTTTCTTT.

This clonotype was seen ten or more times. V and J are TRBV6-1 and TRBJ2-3, with 8 bases matching TRBD2. V trimming: 7 bases; J trimming: 2 bases; junction bases outside the gene matches: 11. Germline-derived CDR1 and CDR2 are MNHNS and SASEGT. The CDR3 runs to 16 residues. The CDR3 loop reads CASTIGLAGPTDTQYF. In DNA, the CDR3 is TGTGCCAGCACCATCGGCTTAGCGGGGCCCACAGATACGCAGTATTTT.

This clonotype has a single count. This chain joins TRBV6-5 and TRBJ2-1, with a possible D match to TRBD2 (6 bases). The germline V gene has CDR1 MNHEY and CDR2 SVGAGI. Trimming removed 6 bases at V and 4 bases at J, with 13 bases between. The CDR3 covers 14 residues. CDR3 sequence: CASSFGTSYNEQFF. The CDR3 DNA reads TGTGCCAGCAGCTTCGGGACTTCTTACAATGAGCAGTTCTTC.

This clonotype has ten or more counts. The chain uses TRBV10-3 and TRBJ2-3; TRBD1 aligns across 7 bases. Germline lookup yields CDR1 ENHRY and CDR2 SYGVKD. The CDR3 extends over 15 amino acids. J gave up 0 bases and V 5 bases, and 5 bases lay outside the gene matches. The CDR3 DNA is TGTGCCATCAGTACGGGACAGACTAGCACAGATACGCAGTATTTT. This sequence encodes CAISTGQTSTDTQYF.

The table lists this clonotype with many counts. The rearrangement joins TRBV7-3 to TRBJ2-7; D is undetermined. The V end lost 6 bases, the J end lost 2 bases, and 11 bases lay between the germline ends. Looked up from germline, CDR1 is SGHTA and CDR2 is FQGTGA. The CDR3 consists of 13 residues. The CDR3 sequence is CASSYAAPYEQYF. The CDR3 nucleotides are TGTGCCAGCAGTTATGCAGCGCCCTACGAGCAGTACTTC.

This clonotype was seen at least ten times. The genes are TRBV5-1 and TRBJ2-3, with TRBD2 matching over 10 bases. The germline V gene has CDR1 SGHRS and CDR2 YFSETQ. CDR3 length equals 13 residues. The V gene end was trimmed by 7 bases and the J gene end by 1 base; junction bases not matched to a gene: 0. This chain's CDR3 is CASGTSGTDTQYF. The CDR3 DNA sequence: TGCGCCAGCGGGACTAGCGGCACAGATACGCAGTATTTT.

This clonotype was seen many times. The V and J genes are TRBV19 and TRBJ2-3; 7 positions match TRBD1. The CDR3 is 15 amino acids. The J segment lost 6 bases and the V segment lost 6 bases, leaving 12 bases of the junction unmatched. The germline CDR1 and CDR2 sequences are LNHDA and SQIVND (reference sequence). Written as DNA, the CDR3 is TGTGCCAGTAGCCCGAGTAGCAGGGGGTCGGATACGCAGTATTTT. Its protein is CASSPSSRGSDTQYF.

This clonotype was seen a handful of times. The chain recombines TRBV18 with TRBJ1-6; TRBD1 matches 7 bases. The germline gives CDR1 KGHSH, CDR2 LQKENI. Germline trimming cut 3 bases from V and 6 bases from J; bases unmatched to any gene: 2. This CDR3 spans 14 amino acids. CDR3: CASSPQGVNSPLHF. The CDR3 nucleotides are TGTGCCAGCTCACCGCAGGGGGTTAATTCACCCCTCCACTTT.

This clonotype occurred many times. The chain's CDR3 is CASSQDLTRPPGGTQYF. As DNA, the CDR3 is TGTGCCAGCAGCCAAGATCTTACACGACCCCCGGGAGGGACCCAGTACTTC. The rearrangement joins TRBV3-1 to TRBJ2-5, with TRBD2 matching 7 bases. The CDR3 is 17 amino acids. The V segment lost 0 bases and the J segment 7 bases; nucleotides outside the gene matches: 14. Per germline, CDR1 LGHDT and CDR2 YNNKEL (reference sequence).

The chain is built from TRBV2 and TRBJ1-5, with D tentatively TRBD1 (5 bases). CDR3 length: 14 residues. Germline V gene data show CDR1 as SNHLY and CDR2 as FYNNEI. Trimming took off 2 bases at V and 5 bases at J, with 10 bases between the two ends. DNA for the CDR3: TGTGCCAGCAGTGAACGGCAGGGTGATCAGCCCCAGCATTTT. Translated, it gives CASSERQGDQPQHF.

This clonotype appeared many times. This chain uses TRBV20-1 with TRBJ2-1; TRBD1 might be the D (5 bases). Germline values: CDR1 DFQATT, CDR2 SNEGSKA (reference sequence). CDR3 length: 13 amino acids. The V and J ends lost 0 bases and 9 bases respectively, with 12 bases between them. The CDR3 region is CSARDGAGLEQFF. In DNA, the CDR3 is TGCAGTGCTAGAGATGGGGCAGGGCTTGAGCAGTTCTTC.

The CDR3 here is CASSANSGQGSYEQYF. The CDR3 DNA reads as TGTGCCAGCAGTGCCAACTCGGGACAGGGCTCCTACGAGCAGTACTTC. The chain uses TRBV25-1 and TRBJ2-7; 9 nucleotides line up with TRBD1. Per germline, CDR1 MGHDK and CDR2 SYGVNS. The trim removed 4 bases at V and 0 bases at J, leaving 7 bases unmatched. There are 16 residues in the CDR3.

This clonotype was counted many times. The chain links TRBV7-2 to TRBJ1-4; D may be TRBD1 (6 bases). V was clipped by 5 bases and J by 7 bases, with 17 bases between them. The CDR3 is made up of 15 amino acids. Germline-derived CDR1 and CDR2 are SGHTA and FQGNSA. CDR3 in DNA: TGTGCCAGCAGCCTGACTATAGGGGGGAGTGAAAAACTGTTTTTT. Translated: CASSLTIGGSEKLFF.

This clonotype was observed a handful of times. The chain carries TRBV7-6 and TRBJ1-1, with D unclear. Germline CDR1 reads SGHVS; CDR2 reads FNYEAQ. The V end was cut by 0 bases, the J end by 0 bases, with 14 bases between. There are 17 residues in the CDR3. For the CDR3, the DNA is TGTGCCAGCAGCTTAGCATTCCAGGATCCTATGAACACTGAAGCTTTCTTT. This gives the protein CASSLAFQDPMNTEAFF.

This clonotype was found many times. The rearrangement uses TRBV11-2 and TRBJ1-4; perhaps TRBD1 as D (6 bases). The CDR3 totals 15 residues. In germline, CDR1 is SGHAT, CDR2 FQNNGV. V dropped 5 bases and J dropped 8 bases, with 18 bases sitting between them. The CDR3 region has the DNA TGTGCCAGCAGCCGTACCAGGGGAATTAACGAAAAACTGTTTTTT. Its translation is CASSRTRGINEKLFF.

This clonotype was detected many times. This chain uses TRBV5-1 with TRBJ2-7, with TRBD2 matching over 10 bases. Germline values: CDR1 SGHRS, CDR2 YFSETQ. The CDR3 is 17 residues long. The V and J ends lost 1 base and 0 bases, in that order; junction bases with no gene match: 7. CDR3 bases: TGCGCCAGCAGCTTGAGGCTAGCGGGGGCAAGCTCCTACGAGCAGTACTTC. Protein: CASSLRLAGASSYEQYF.

This clonotype has only a few counts. V usage is TRBV5-4 and J usage is TRBJ1-2; D might be TRBD1 (6 bases). Looked up from germline, CDR1 is SGHNT and CDR2 is YYREEE (reference sequence). The CDR3 contains 11 residues. V lost 4 bases, J lost 11 bases, and 12 bases lay in between. This CDR3 is CASSLTGIYTF. The CDR3 coding sequence is TGTGCCAGCAGCCTAACAGGGATTTACACCTTC.

The chain recombines TRBV12-3 or TRBV12-4 with TRBJ1-4, with D uncertain. The germline V and J ends were trimmed by 2 bases and 5 bases, with 6 bases remaining between them. This CDR3 region has 13 residues. The CDR3 coding sequence is TGTGCCAGCAGTTTAATTGTAAATGAAAAACTGTTTTTT. It encodes CASSLIVNEKLFF.